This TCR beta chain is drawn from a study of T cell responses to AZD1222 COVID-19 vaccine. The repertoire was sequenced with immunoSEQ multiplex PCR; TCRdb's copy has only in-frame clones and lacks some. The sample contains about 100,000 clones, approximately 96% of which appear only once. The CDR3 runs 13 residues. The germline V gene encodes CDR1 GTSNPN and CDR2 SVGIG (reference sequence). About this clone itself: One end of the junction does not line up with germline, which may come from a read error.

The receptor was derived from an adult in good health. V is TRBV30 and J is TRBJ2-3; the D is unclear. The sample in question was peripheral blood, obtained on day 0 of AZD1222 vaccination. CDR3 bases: TGTGCCTGGAGTGTAAGTAGCAGAGATACGCAGTATTTT. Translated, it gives CAWSVSSRDTQYF.